These T cell receptor beta chains were read from a single sample in a study of blood T cell repertoires in COVID-19. Profiled with immunoSEQ multiplex PCR; TCRdb holds only in-frame clones, not every one. The table records about 140,000 clones, roughly 81% of them present only once. Sample: PBMCs or T cells enriched from blood (not recorded which). These receptors originate from a woman aged 50 to 60 with acute COVID-19. Both conserved end residues are trimmed from each CDR3.

TRBV10-2	TRBJ1-5	13	ASRKKQGDNQPQH
TRBV2	TRBJ1-5	11	ASTPEGNQPQH
TRBV11-3	TRBJ2-7	13	ASSFGAGGVYEQY
TRBV7-9	TRBJ2-2	14	ASSPRQAGATGELF
TRBV19	TRBJ1-4	16	ASSVYPLGGLGSEKLF
TRBV11-2	TRBJ2-1	14	ASSFQGVLGQNEQF
TRBV7-2	TRBJ2-7	13	ASSLEATVSYEQY
TRBV15	TRBJ1-2	10	ATSQNSYGYT
TRBV24-1	TRBJ1-5	16	ATSDLDRGPYSNQPQH
TRBV28	TRBJ2-1	14	ASSEPSGSRRNEQF
TRBV7-9	TRBJ2-3	11	ASSALVSDTQY
TRBV2	TRBJ1-2	14	ASKPSAVRGLHGYT
TRBV19	TRBJ2-3	14	ASSSSATGDRDTQY
TRBV24-1	TRBJ1-4	13	ATSDSAGSGEKLF
TRBV24-1	TRBJ2-3	15	ATSAPAGTSGKDTQY
TRBV5-5	TRBJ1-3	13	ASSPDTNSGNTIY
TRBV29-1	TRBJ1-1	9	SVSYNTEAF
TRBV7-3	TRBJ1-2	13	ASSLSYTGVDGYT
TRBV7-8	TRBJ2-1	9	AAGGRNEQF
TRBV3-1/TRBV3-2	TRBJ1-2	11	ASSPMQGGGYT
TRBV7-2	TRBJ2-1	13	ASSLRAGGINEQF
TRBV29-1	TRBJ2-3	12	SAPGQGSTDTQY
TRBV28	TRBJ2-7	19	ASSSEGFGQGPASATYEQY
TRBV27	TRBJ1-5	14	ASSLTGTGTYQPQH
TRBV11-3	TRBJ2-3	15	ASSLDVAGVGTDTQY
TRBV7-5	TRBJ1-6	13	VRSHHDSENSPLH
TRBV6-5	TRBJ1-2	12	ASRTGTGDRGYT
TRBV19	TRBJ1-2	10	ASSTSGYGYT
TRBV12-5	TRBJ1-2	14	ASGPPFGGSVYGYT
TRBV6-1	TRBJ1-4	12	ASSEGEAVEKLF
TRBV3-1/TRBV3-2	TRBJ1-4	14	ASSLTQGGPNEKLF
TRBV5-1	TRBJ1-1	11	ASSPRDNFIGF
TRBV11-1	TRBJ2-5	11	ASSLGEAETQY
TRBV7-9	TRBJ2-1	13	ASSFHAGGVNEQF
TRBV20-1	TRBJ1-2	10	SASGRSYGYT
TRBV6-5	TRBJ2-3	12	ASSWRGRTDTQY
TRBV7-2	TRBJ1-1	12	ASSSHRVQTEAF
TRBV5-1	TRBJ2-7	13	ASSLSSGSHHEQY
TRBV7-6	TRBJ1-2	13	ASSLVLSGGSGYT
TRBV9	TRBJ2-1	14	ASSVGSGVVYNEQF
TRBV9	TRBJ1-4	14	ASSVGTGVSNEKLF